What follows are 32 T cell receptor beta chains derived from one specimen sequenced in a study of T cell responses to AZD1222 COVID-19 vaccine. TCRdb keeps only in-frame clones here, not all; method: immunoSEQ multiplex PCR. The sample includes some 170,000 clones, around 92% seen only once; the top ten take under 1.2%. The sequenced sample was peripheral blood, obtained 28 days after the second AZD1222 dose. These receptors came from an adult who received the AZD1222 COVID-19 vaccine.

The rearrangement uses TRBV5-1 and TRBJ2-5; D call uncertain. This CDR3 region has 13 residues. V was cut by 2 bases and J by 2 bases, with 7 bases left in between. Germline V gene sequence: CDR1 SGHRS, CDR2 YFSETQ. DNA of the CDR3: TGCGCCAGCAGCTTTCGGCAGCAAGAGACCCAGTACTTC. Its translation: CASSFRQQETQYF.

V and J are TRBV11-3 and TRBJ2-3; weak D call: TRBD2 (7 bases). This CDR3 spans 15 amino acids. Trimming left V 4 bases short and J 1 base short, with 12 bases between. Germline CDR1 and CDR2: SGHNT and YENEEA. This CDR3 reads CASSSGGHRTDTQYF. Written as DNA, the CDR3 is TGTGCCAGCAGCTCGGGGGGCCACCGCACAGATACGCAGTATTTT.

This chain connects TRBV10-3 to TRBJ1-1; TRBD1 matches at 8 bases. V lost 0 bases and J lost 3; bases outside the gene matches: 0. CDR3 length: 14 amino acids. The germline CDR1 and CDR2 sequences are ENHRY and SYGVKD. Written as DNA, the CDR3 is TGTGCCATCAGTGAGTCGACAGGGGACACTGAAGCTTTCTTT. It codes for CAISESTGDTEAFF.

The chain recombines TRBV29-1 with TRBJ1-1, with D unclear. V dropped 3 bases and J dropped 1 base, with 9 bases sitting between them. Germline V CDR1 and CDR2: SQVTM, ANQGSEA. The CDR3 consists of 13 residues. Here the CDR3 DNA reads TGCAGCGTTGAGCTCCTAAGGAACACTGAAGCTTTCTTT. This translates into CSVELLRNTEAFF.

This rearrangement joins TRBV3-1 (or the pseudogene TRBV3-2) to TRBJ1-3; weak D call: TRBD1 (5 bases). The CDR3 spans 16 residues. From germline, CDR1 is LGHDT and CDR2 YNNKEL (reference sequence). V was cut by 2 bases and J by 0 bases, with 11 bases left in between. CDR3 bases: TGTGCCAGCAGCCAACTAGGGGCCGACTCTGGAAACACCATATATTTT. Translation gives CASSQLGADSGNTIYF.

The rearrangement links TRBV7-9 to TRBJ2-1; possibly TRBD1 for D (6 bases). Between the trimmed V and J ends, which lost 2 bases and 1 base, there was a span of 12 bases. Germline V CDR1 and CDR2: SEHNR, FQNEAQ (reference sequence). The CDR3 is 16 amino acids. CDR3 nucleotides: TGTGCCAGCAGCTTACCAGCAGGGGAGTCCTACAATGAGCAGTTCTTC. Amino acids: CASSLPAGESYNEQFF.

The genes are TRBV2 and TRBJ1-1; D call uncertain. The length of the CDR3 is 15 residues. Germline assignment: CDR1 SNHLY and CDR2 FYNNEI. V lost 0 bases to trimming and J lost 5 bases, with 13 bases between them. The CDR3 coding sequence is TGTGCCAGCAGTGAAGCACCGAACAAGGTGACTGAAGCTTTCTTT. Its protein is CASSEAPNKVTEAFF.

The chain uses TRBV7-8 and TRBJ2-1, with D possibly being TRBD1 (5 bases). The CDR3 runs to 15 residues. The germline CDR1 and CDR2 sequences are SGHVS and FQNEAQ. With 6 bases removed from V and 3 bases from J, the gap between germline ends came to 15 bases. The CDR3 spells CASSIQGSSYNEQFF. CDR3 nucleotide sequence: TGTGCCAGCAGTATCCAGGGTTCTAGCTACAATGAGCAGTTCTTC.

The chain uses TRBV9 and TRBJ1-1; a possible D gene is TRBD1 (5 bases). This CDR3 spans 14 amino acids. The V end was cut by 2 bases, the J end by 3 bases, with 11 bases between. Germline loops: CDR1 SGDLS, CDR2 YYNGEE. In nucleotides, the CDR3 is TGTGCCAGCAGCGTCCGCAGGGAGGACACTGAAGCTTTCTTT. Translated: CASSVRREDTEAFF. The full variable domain, with the rest looked up from reference TRBV9 and TRBJ1-1, is DSGVTQTPKHLITATGQRVTLRCSPRSGDLSVYWYQQSLDQGLQFLIQYYNGEERAKGNILERFSAQQFPDLHSELNLSSLELGDSALYFCASSVRREDTEAFFGQGTRLTVV.

The chain carries TRBV27 and TRBJ1-2; the D is unclear. This CDR3 has 14 residues. Per germline, CDR1 MNHEY and CDR2 SMNVEV (reference sequence). V was shortened by 1 base and J by 5 bases, with 11 bases between the two germline ends. CDR3 nucleotide sequence: TGTGCCAGCAGTTTATACGGAGACGATTATGGCTACACCTTC. The encoded protein is CASSLYGDDYGYTF.

The chain recombines TRBV5-1 with TRBJ1-4; no reliable D call. The CDR3 runs 16 residues. Germline values: CDR1 SGHRS, CDR2 YFSETQ. Trimming stripped 0 bases from V and 0 bases from J, with 9 bases between. The CDR3 loop reads CASSLGRLATNEKLFF. The DNA of the CDR3 is TGCGCCAGCAGCTTGGGGAGGTTAGCAACTAATGAAAAACTGTTTTTT.

The rearrangement uses TRBV30 and TRBJ2-2, with D tentatively TRBD2 (5 bases). CDR3 length: 14 residues. Looked up from germline, CDR1 is GTSNPN and CDR2 is SVGIG (reference sequence). V was shortened by 0 bases and J by 5 bases, with 10 bases between the two germline ends. The CDR3 DNA reads as TGTGCCTGGAGTGTGAGGGTCGGAACCGGGGAGCTGTTTTTT. Translated: CAWSVRVGTGELFF. Variable domain in full (rest from reference TRBV30 and TRBJ2-2): SQTIHQWPATLVQPVGSPLSLECTVEGTSNPNLYWYRQAAGRGLQLLFYSVGIGQISSEVPQNLSASRPQDRQFILSSKKLLLSDSGFYLCAWSVRVGTGELFFGEGSRLTVL.

V is TRBV3-1 (or the pseudogene TRBV3-2) and J is TRBJ1-2; maybe TRBD1 (6 bases). The germline gives CDR1 LGHDT, CDR2 YNNKEL (reference sequence). This CDR3 region has 14 residues. The germline V and J ends were trimmed by 2 bases and 6 bases, with 13 bases remaining between them. The CDR3 region is CASSQRSGADGYTF. In DNA, the CDR3 is TGTGCCAGCAGCCAACGATCGGGGGCGGATGGCTACACCTTC.

The V call is TRBV5-1, the J call TRBJ2-5; TRBD2 is a possible D gene (5 bases). The germline V and J ends were trimmed by 4 bases and 1 base, with 11 bases remaining between them. Germline V gene sequence: CDR1 SGHRS, CDR2 YFSETQ. The CDR3 runs to 14 residues. The CDR3 nucleotides are TGCGCCAGCAGCCTAAGAGGGTCCCAAGAGACCCAGTACTTC. Its protein product is CASSLRGSQETQYF.

J is TRBJ2-7 and V is TRBV27; 7 bases are shared with TRBD1. The CDR3 has 11 amino acids. With 6 bases clipped from V and 6 bases from J, the junction kept 2 bases outside the gene matches. CDR1 and CDR2 from the germline V gene are MNHEY and SMNVEV (reference sequence). CDR3 DNA: TGTGCCAGCAGATCAGGGGGCGAGCAGTACTTC. This codes for CASRSGGEQYF.

Comments on this clone: Other DNA sequences in this sample translate to the same CDR3. V gene TRBV6-5 combines with J gene TRBJ2-6; D is unresolved. Germline V gene lookup returns CDR1 MNHEY and CDR2 SVGAGI. The CDR3 is made up of 16 amino acids. Trimming took off 3 bases at V and 4 bases at J, with 13 bases between the two ends. CDR3 bases: TGTGCCAGCAGTTATTCCTTCCTATCGGGGGCCAACGTCCTGACTTTC. This codes for CASSYSFLSGANVLTF.

This chain joins TRBV2 and TRBJ1-1; TRBD1 matches 10 bases. V shed 6 bases, J shed 5 bases, and the junction held 9 bases outside the gene matches. The CDR3 is 15 amino acids. Germline CDR1 and CDR2: SNHLY and FYNNEI. The CDR3 here is CASRGTGVGGTEAFF. In nucleotides, the CDR3 is TGTGCCAGCAGGGGGACAGGGGTGGGTGGAACTGAAGCTTTCTTT.

The chain joins TRBV7-8 to TRBJ1-6; D gene unclear. Germline CDR1 reads SGHVS; CDR2 reads FQNEAQ. V shed 5 bases and J shed 7 bases, with 18 bases lying between them. The CDR3 has 16 amino acids. The CDR3 spells CASSARTAFGNSPLHF. As DNA, the CDR3 is TGTGCCAGCAGCGCCAGGACCGCCTTCGGAAATTCACCCCTCCACTTT.

The gene calls are TRBV3-1 (or the pseudogene TRBV3-2) and TRBJ2-1; 10 bases fit TRBD1. Trimming took 2 bases from V and 4 from J; bases not matched to a gene: 8. In germline, CDR1 is LGHDT, CDR2 YNNKEL (reference sequence). The CDR3 runs to 17 residues. CDR3 protein: CASSQPETGGPYNEQFF. The CDR3 region has the DNA TGTGCCAGCAGCCAACCTGAGACAGGGGGCCCTTACAATGAGCAGTTCTTC.

The rearrangement joins TRBV7-6 to TRBJ2-1, with TRBD2 matching over 12 bases. CDR3 length: 16 residues. Trimming cost V 5 bases and J 6 bases; bases outside gene matches: 8. Germline CDR1 SGHVS, CDR2 FNYEAQ. CDR3 in amino acids: CASSPGATSGGNEQFF. The CDR3 DNA reads TGTGCCAGCAGCCCTGGCGCGACTAGCGGGGGCAATGAGCAGTTCTTC.

V usage is TRBV27 and J usage is TRBJ1-2; 8 bases are a match to TRBD1. CDR1 MNHEY and CDR2 SMNVEV come from the germline V gene (reference sequence). The CDR3 totals 17 residues. J was trimmed by 8 bases and V by 5 bases; bases with no gene match: 19. The CDR3 sequence is CASSPPGTGSLLKGYTF. CDR3 sequence (DNA): TGTGCCAGCAGTCCTCCCGGGACAGGTTCTTTGCTAAAAGGCTACACCTTC.

The CDR3 loop is CASSPATIGTASYGYTF. The CDR3, as DNA: TGTGCCAGCTCACCAGCCACTATTGGGACAGCATCCTATGGCTACACCTTC. The J gene is TRBJ1-2, the V gene TRBV18; 7 positions agree with TRBD1. The germline V gene has CDR1 KGHSH and CDR2 LQKENI. J lost 4 bases, V lost 2 bases, and 13 bases had no gene match. The CDR3 loop spans 17 amino acids. The full variable domain, with the rest looked up from reference TRBV18 and TRBJ1-2, is NAGVMQNPRHLVRRRGQEARLRCSPMKGHSHVYWYRQLPEEGLKFMVYLQKENIIDESGMPKERFSAEFPKEGPSILRIQQVVRGDSAAYFCASSPATIGTASYGYTFGSGTRLTVV.

V usage is TRBV3-1 (or the pseudogene TRBV3-2) and J usage is TRBJ1-5, with D perhaps matching TRBD1 (5 bases). V was trimmed by 0 bases and J by 3 bases, leaving 12 bases between them. The CDR3 consists of 16 residues. Germline CDR1 is LGHDT and CDR2 is YNNKEL (reference sequence). CDR3 coding DNA: TGTGCCAGCAGCCAAGAATTAACAGGAGACAATCAGCCCCAGCATTTT. Its protein is CASSQELTGDNQPQHF.

The rearrangement uses TRBV19 and TRBJ1-4; 10 nucleotides line up with TRBD1. V trimming: 3 bases; J trimming: 10 bases; junction bases outside the gene matches: 5. Germline CDR1 LNHDA, CDR2 SQIVND (reference sequence). The CDR3 covers 14 residues. The CDR3 DNA reads TGTGCCAGTAGTATGGGGACAGGGGAAGGAAAACTGTTTTTT. It translates to CASSMGTGEGKLFF.

The chain joins TRBV19 to TRBJ2-5; a possible D gene is TRBD1 (6 bases). The length of the CDR3 is 14 residues. The V end was cut by 6 bases, the J end by 4 bases, with 15 bases between. Germline assignment: CDR1 LNHDA and CDR2 SQIVND (reference sequence). CDR3 sequence reads: CASSTTGSGETQYF. The CDR3 coding sequence is TGTGCCAGTAGCACTACAGGGTCGGGAGAGACCCAGTACTTC. Supplemented by reference TRBV19 and TRBJ2-5, the full variable domain reads DGGITQSPKYLFRKEGQNVTLSCEQNLNHDAMYWYRQDPGQGLRLIYYSQIVNDFQKGDIAEGYSVSREKKESFPLTVTSAQKNPTAFYLCASSTTGSGETQYFGPGTRLLVL.

As concerns this clone: Other nucleotide sequences in the sample specify the same CDR3. The chain couples TRBV4-1 to TRBJ1-4; TRBD1 matches 9 bases. The germline V gene has CDR1 MGHRA and CDR2 YSYEKL. V trimming: 1 base; J trimming: 7 bases; junction bases outside the gene matches: 4. The CDR3 has 15 amino acids. The CDR3 DNA sequence: TGCGCCAGCAGCCAAGTCGGGACAGGGACTGAAAAACTGTTTTTT. This gives the protein CASSQVGTGTEKLFF.

CDR3 protein: CASSDRGTPNYGYTF. The CDR3 DNA reads TGTGCCAGCAGTGACAGAGGGACACCTAACTATGGCTACACCTTC. V and J are TRBV6-6 and TRBJ1-2; TRBD1 is a possible D gene (6 bases). CDR3 length: 15 amino acids. The germline V and J ends were trimmed by 5 bases and 0 bases, with 13 bases remaining between them. CDR1 is MNHNY, CDR2 SVGAGI, per germline (reference sequence).

V is TRBV9 and J is TRBJ1-3; D is undetermined. V lost 0 bases and J 4 bases, leaving 11 bases between the germline ends. The CDR3 loop spans 15 amino acids. Germline lookup yields CDR1 SGDLS and CDR2 YYNGEE. The CDR3 reads CASSVEPSGGNTIYF. The CDR3 bases are TGTGCCAGCAGCGTAGAACCCTCCGGGGGAAACACCATATATTTT.

In nucleotides, the CDR3 is TGCGCCAGCAGCTTAAACCGGGACAGCGTCTACGAGCAGTACTTC. Residues: CASSLNRDSVYEQYF. V is TRBV5-1 and J is TRBJ2-7; 7 bases are a match to TRBD1. V shed 2 bases, J shed 3 bases, and the junction held 8 bases outside the gene matches. This CDR3 is 15 amino acids long. Germline V gene sequence: CDR1 SGHRS, CDR2 YFSETQ. Full variable domain (remainder filled in from reference TRBV5-1 and TRBJ2-7): KAGVTQTPRYLIKTRGQQVTLSCSPISGHRSVSWYQQTPGQGLQFLFEYFSETQRNKGNFPGRFSGRQFSNSRSEMNVSTLELGDSALYLCASSLNRDSVYEQYFGPGTRLTVT.

J is TRBJ1-2 and V is TRBV19; a possible D gene is TRBD1 (5 bases). The CDR3 length is 15 residues. CDR1 and CDR2 from the germline V gene are LNHDA and SQIVND (reference sequence). V was trimmed by 3 bases and J by 6 bases, leaving 17 bases between them. DNA of the CDR3: TGTGCCAGTAGTATCCGTCAGACAGTTCCCGATGGCTACACCTTC. It specifies CASSIRQTVPDGYTF.

The rearrangement joins TRBV6-5 to TRBJ1-5; 7 bases agree with TRBD1. V gave up 10 bases and J gave up 3 bases; unmatched junction bases: 12. The germline V gene encodes CDR1 MNHEY and CDR2 SVGAGI. The CDR3 is 15 residues long. CDR3 sequence reads: CATRPGTANNQPQHF. The CDR3 bases are TGTGCCACCCGCCCCGGGACAGCGAACAATCAGCCCCAGCATTTT.

Written as DNA, the CDR3 is TGTGCCAGCAGCTACCCCACCGGGGAGCTGTTTTTT. Amino acid sequence: CASSYPTGELFF. The chain is built from TRBV12-3 or TRBV12-4 and TRBJ2-2; D is unclear. With 6 bases removed from V and 4 bases from J, the gap between germline ends came to 6 bases. The CDR3 covers 12 residues.